This entry is about one T cell receptor beta chain. Its specificity is not known. The sample belongs to a study of cytomegalovirus exposure and HLA in healthy donors. Study-wide results and caveats: Later analysis associated a missense DCLRE1C variant with TCR beta V- and J-gene trimming. Reported results showed that the classifier diagnosed cytomegalovirus status with high specificity and sensitivity.

Germline loops: CDR1 SGHTA, CDR2 FQGTGA. The V gene lost 4 bases and the J gene lost 4 bases, with 17 bases spanning the gap. CDR3 size: 16 residues. The PCR used 60 Vbeta and 13 Jbeta primers. Clones were sequenced by immunoSEQ multiplex PCR, and TCRdb holds only the in-frame ones, with some missing. Counted here are about 160,000 clones, around three quarters occurring once; the ten biggest clones make up about 13%. The TCR was taken from a man aged 35 to 55 in good health and CMV-seropositive. This rearrangement joins TRBV7-3 to TRBJ1-3; D is perhaps TRBD1 (6 bases). Sequencing input: PBMCs. CDR3 residues: CASSSGPGENGNTIYF. CDR3 coding DNA: TGTGCCAGCAGCTCCGGGCCAGGGGAAAACGGAAACACCATATATTTT. Filled out from reference TRBV7-3 and TRBJ1-3, the complete variable domain reads GAGVSQTPSNKVTEKGKYVELRCDPISGHTALYWYRQSLGQGPEFLIYFQGTGAADDSGLPNDRFFAVRPEGSVSTLKIQRTERGDSAVYLCASSSGPGENGNTIYFGEGSWLTVV.